This section outlines one T cell receptor (beta chain) sequence together with its context. What it binds is not known. The CDR3 sequence is 17 residues long. Germline-derived CDR1 and CDR2 are MDHEN and SYDVKM. V was trimmed by 5 bases and J by 3 bases, leaving 23 bases between them. CD4+ and CD8+ T cells were sorted from PBMCs. RNA was isolated and reverse transcribed to cDNA, the sequencing template. TCRdb keeps only in-frame clones here, not all; method: immunoSEQ multiplex PCR. Among 30,000 to 40,000 clones listed, more than 60% were seen once. This sample was included in a study of CD8+ T cells in alopecia areata. Study-wide results and caveats: Shared TCR sequences were less clear between patients than in mice, possibly partly from HLA diversity. Sequence data from scalp samples additionally include resident alphabeta T cells of normal skin.

The sequencing input was NKG2D-low CD8+ T cells sorted from blood. This clonotype was sampled from a human donor with alopecia areata. The chain links TRBV28 to TRBJ2-7; tentatively, D is TRBD1 or TRBD2 (5 bases each). The CDR3 loop is CASSRETGRSPDYEQYF. The CDR3 DNA reads as TGTGCCAGCAGTCGGGAAACGGGACGGTCGCCAGACTACGAGCAGTACTTC.